This T cell receptor beta chain was found in a study of T cells in localized non-small cell lung cancer. Study findings and constraints: In adjacent lung appeared a median approximately 57 of the top 100 tumor clones. Adjacent uninvolved lung tissue had the highest T cell clonality, exceeding tumor.

About this clone itself: No antigen is known for it.

J was trimmed by 6 bases and V by 6 bases; bases with no gene match: 2. The CDR3 extends over 13 amino acids. The V gene's germline CDR1 is SGHDN and CDR2 FVKESK. Profiled with immunoSEQ multiplex PCR; TCRdb holds only in-frame clones, not every one. The table includes about 40,000 clones, approximately 88% detected once. Sequenced here: peripheral blood, sampled before any cancer treatment. The chain joins TRBV14 to TRBJ2-1; 10 bases match TRBD1. The sequence was collected from a woman aged 40 to 75 with stage I lung adenocarcinoma. CDR3 amino acids: CASSGTGANEQFF. The CDR3 DNA follows: TGTGCCAGCAGTGGGACAGGGGCCAATGAGCAGTTCTTC.